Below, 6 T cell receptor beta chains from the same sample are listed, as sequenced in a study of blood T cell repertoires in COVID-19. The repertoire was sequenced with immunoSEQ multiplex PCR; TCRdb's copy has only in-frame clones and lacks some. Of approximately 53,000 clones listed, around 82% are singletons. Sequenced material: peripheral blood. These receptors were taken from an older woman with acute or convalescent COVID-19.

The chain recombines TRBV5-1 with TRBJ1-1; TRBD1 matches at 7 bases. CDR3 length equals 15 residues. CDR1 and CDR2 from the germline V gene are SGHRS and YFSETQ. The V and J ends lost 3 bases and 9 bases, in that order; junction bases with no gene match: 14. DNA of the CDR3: TGCGCCAGCAGCTCATCCGGGACAGCTTATGGAAAAGCTTTCTTT. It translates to CASSSSGTAYGKAFF.

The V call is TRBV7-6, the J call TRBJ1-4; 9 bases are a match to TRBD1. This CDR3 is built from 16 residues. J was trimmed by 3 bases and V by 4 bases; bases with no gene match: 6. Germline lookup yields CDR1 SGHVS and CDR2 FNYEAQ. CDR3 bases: TGTGCCAGCAGCTCCCGGGACAGGGTAGCTAATGAAAAACTGTTTTTT. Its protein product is CASSSRDRVANEKLFF.

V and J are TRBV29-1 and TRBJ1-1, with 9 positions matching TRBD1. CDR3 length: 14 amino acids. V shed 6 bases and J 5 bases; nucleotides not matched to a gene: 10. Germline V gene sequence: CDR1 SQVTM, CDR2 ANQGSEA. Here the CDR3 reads CSVLLTGGETEAFF. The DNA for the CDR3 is TGCAGCGTCCTCCTGACAGGGGGGGAAACTGAAGCTTTCTTT.

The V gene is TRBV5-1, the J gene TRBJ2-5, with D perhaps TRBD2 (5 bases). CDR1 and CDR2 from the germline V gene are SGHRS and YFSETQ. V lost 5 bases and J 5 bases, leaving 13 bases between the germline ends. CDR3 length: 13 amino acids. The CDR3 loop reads CASRSAVRETQYF. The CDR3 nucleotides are TGCGCCAGCAGGTCAGCGGTCCGGGAGACCCAGTACTTC.

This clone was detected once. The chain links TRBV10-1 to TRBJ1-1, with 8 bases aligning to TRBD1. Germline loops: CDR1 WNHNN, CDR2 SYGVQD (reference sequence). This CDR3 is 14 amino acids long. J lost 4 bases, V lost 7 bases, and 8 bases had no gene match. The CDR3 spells CASKKGQGTTEAFF. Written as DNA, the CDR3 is TGCGCCAGCAAGAAAGGACAGGGAACCACTGAAGCTTTCTTT.

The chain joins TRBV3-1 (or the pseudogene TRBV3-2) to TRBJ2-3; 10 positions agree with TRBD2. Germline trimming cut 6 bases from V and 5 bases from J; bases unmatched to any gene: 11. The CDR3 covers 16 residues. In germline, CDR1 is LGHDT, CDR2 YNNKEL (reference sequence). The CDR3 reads CASSRRGLALGDTQYF. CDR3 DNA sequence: TGTGCCAGCAGTAGGCGGGGACTAGCGTTAGGAGATACGCAGTATTTT.